The 20 T cell receptor beta chains listed next were all sequenced from one sample in a study of blood T cells in healthy people across ages (dated by TCRdb to the mid-2010s). The library came from 5' RACE. The sequencer listed for this sample is Illumina HiSeq 2500. A second PCR of roughly 6 to 11 cycles was performed with a sample-barcoded 5' primer and a J-beta primer mix. TCRdb reworked the public reads: Q25 trimming with fastp, MiXCR clone assembly, productive beta chains retained. CDR3 protein duplicates are merged, each entry listing the most common genes and DNA. For this sample the table gives 800,000 or so distinct CDR3 sequences, of which around 25% were detected only once. The leading ten clones occupy 3% to 4% of the sample. In addition, the sample was reused for a study of T cells of mothers and their children.

Sequencing was carried out using blood. Receptors originate from a boy aged 5 to 17 in good health.

CDR3 nucleotides: TGTGCCAGCAGCGTAGGGGAAGGGGAAGCCAAAAACATTCAGTACTTC. Its protein product is CASSVGEGEAKNIQYF. The chain couples TRBV9 to TRBJ2-4, with D possibly TRBD1 on 5 matching bases. The CDR3 is 16 residues long. CDR1 and CDR2 (germline): SGDLS, YYNGEE. Trimming removed 0 bases from V and 0 bases from J, with 10 bases in between.

This clonotype was counted only a few times. The chain combines TRBV4-1 with TRBJ2-5; D tentatively fits TRBD1 or TRBD2 (5 bases each). The CDR3 has 15 amino acids. Germline CDR1 reads MGHRA; CDR2 reads YSYEKL. Trimming left V 4 bases short and J 0 bases short, with 12 bases between. CDR3 coding DNA: TGCGCCAGCAGCCGGGACCAATATTACCAAGAGACCCAGTACTTC. Protein: CASSRDQYYQETQYF.

V gene TRBV18 combines with J gene TRBJ2-5; TRBD2 matches at 15 bases. With the DNA end fitting TRBJ2-1 better, the J assignment may be wrong. The V gene's germline CDR1 is KGHSH and CDR2 LQKENI. This CDR3 has 16 residues. The CDR3 loop is CASSRGTSGGQDEQFF. The DNA for the CDR3 is TGTGCCAGCTCGAGAGGGACTAGCGGGGGGCAAGATGAGCAGTTCTTC.

The chain combines TRBV7-9 with TRBJ2-5, with D possibly TRBD2 on 5 matching bases. The J call may not be correct, given that the DNA end is closer to TRBJ2-1. The CDR3 runs to 14 residues. In germline, CDR1 is SEHNR, CDR2 FQNEAQ (reference sequence). Written as DNA, the CDR3 is TGTGCCAGCAGCCTGCTAGCAAGTGGCAATGAGCAGTTCTTC. It translates to CASSLLASGNEQFF.

The DNA for the CDR3 is TGCAGTGCTAGAGACGGCTCTGGGGCCAACGTCCTGACTTTC. Translated: CSARDGSGANVLTF. The V call is TRBV20-1, the J call TRBJ2-6; D ambiguous. Trimming removed 0 bases at V and 0 bases at J, with 3 bases between. CDR1 and CDR2 (germline): DFQATT, SNEGSKA (reference sequence). The CDR3 is 14 residues long.

Written as DNA, the CDR3 is TGTGCCAGCAGTCCCCGCGCTGGGGGCAATCAGCCCCAGCATTTT. It is translated as CASSPRAGGNQPQHF. The rearrangement uses TRBV27 and TRBJ1-5; D remains unclear. This CDR3 region has 15 residues. Germline assignment: CDR1 MNHEY and CDR2 SMNVEV (reference sequence). V lost 5 bases to trimming and J lost 2 bases, with 13 bases between them.

This clonotype has just a few counts. The chain is built from TRBV7-6 and TRBJ2-5, with a weak D call TRBD2 (5 bases). The CDR3 contains 15 residues. Germline loops: CDR1 SGHVS, CDR2 FNYEAQ. Between the trimmed V and J ends, which lost 2 bases and 5 bases, there was a span of 15 bases. CDR3 sequence reads: CASSLYTSQMETQYF. In DNA form, the CDR3 reads TGTGCCAGCAGCTTATACACTAGTCAGATGGAGACCCAGTACTTC.

The chain joins TRBV15 to TRBJ2-7; 13 bases are shared with TRBD2. The germline V gene encodes CDR1 LNHNV and CDR2 YYDKDF (reference sequence). J gave up 5 bases and V 0 bases, and 19 bases lay outside the gene matches. This CDR3 is 21 amino acids long. CDR3 amino acids: CATSRDLPRTSGRKEYDEQYF. CDR3 coding DNA: TGTGCCACCAGCAGAGATTTACCCCGGACTAGCGGGAGAAAAGAGTACGACGAGCAGTACTTC.

Notes on this clonotype: At one end, the junction sequence differs from germline, possibly due to a read error. The V gene is TRBV12-3 or TRBV12-4, the J gene TRBJ1-4; 10 bases fit TRBD1. The CDR3 spans 16 residues. The CDR3 protein is CASSLGDRGSDEKLFF. CDR3 nucleotide sequence: TGTGCCAGCAGCTTAGGGGACAGGGGCTCCGATGAAAAACTGTTTTTT.

This clonotype was counted a few times. This chain joins TRBV6-2 or TRBV6-3 and TRBJ2-7; 11 bases are a match to TRBD1. From germline, CDR1 is MNHEY and CDR2 SVGEGT. The CDR3 has 16 residues. Trimming at V came to 5 bases and at J to 1 base, leaving 7 bases not matched to a gene. CDR3 coding DNA: TGTGCCAGCAGTGCCTGGACAGGGGGCGCATCCTACGAGCAGTACTTC. This gives the protein CASSAWTGGASYEQYF.

The chain combines TRBV3-1 with TRBJ1-1, with 11 bases aligning to TRBD1. The V gene's germline CDR1 is LGHDT and CDR2 YNNKEL (reference sequence). The CDR3 is 15 residues long. The trim removed 2 bases at V and 6 bases at J, leaving 5 bases unmatched. CDR3 region: CASSQPGQGGPEAFF. CDR3 sequence (DNA): TGTGCCAGCAGCCAACCGGGACAGGGGGGCCCTGAAGCTTTCTTT.

The chain is built from TRBV7-2 and TRBJ2-5, with D possibly being TRBD2 (5 bases). The J call is doubtful: the DNA matches TRBJ2-1 better. The CDR3 extends over 12 amino acids. Per germline, CDR1 SGHTA and CDR2 FQGNSA. CDR3 region: CASSFSANEQFF. The CDR3 bases are TGTGCCAGCAGCTTTAGCGCCAATGAGCAGTTCTTC.

This rearrangement joins TRBV29-1 to TRBJ2-2; D is unclear. Trimming cost V 2 bases and J 4 bases, with 5 bases left between them. The CDR3 consists of 12 residues. Germline CDR1 and CDR2: SQVTM and ANQGSEA. The CDR3 DNA sequence: TGCAGCGTTGAACAGATCACCGGGGAGCTGTTTTTT. Residues: CSVEQITGELFF.

The chain joins TRBV20-1 to TRBJ1-1; D not resolved. CDR1 and CDR2 from the germline V gene are DFQATT and SNEGSKA (reference sequence). The CDR3 consists of 12 residues. V was clipped by 3 bases and J by 4 bases, with 9 bases between them. DNA of the CDR3: TGCAGTGCTAGGGGTTTCGGCACTGAAGCTTTCTTT. Its protein is CSARGFGTEAFF.

This rearrangement joins TRBV7-2 to TRBJ2-3; D unresolved. The CDR3 runs 14 residues. The V gene's germline CDR1 is SGHTA and CDR2 FQGNSA. V was clipped by 3 bases and J by 1 base, with 8 bases between them. The CDR3 protein is CASSFQWGTDTQYF. The CDR3 DNA reads as TGTGCCAGCAGCTTCCAATGGGGCACAGATACGCAGTATTTT. Full variable domain (remainder filled in from reference TRBV7-2 and TRBJ2-3): GAGVSQSPSNKVTEKGKDVELRCDPISGHTALYWYRQSLGQGLEFLIYFQGNSAPDKSGLPSDRFSAERTGGSVSTLTIQRTQQEDSAVYLCASSFQWGTDTQYFGPGTRLTVL.

The chain has TRBV20-1 and TRBJ2-5; D is unclear. TRBJ2-1 matches the DNA end more closely, so the J call is doubtful. The germline V gene has CDR1 DFQATT and CDR2 SNEGSKA (reference sequence). The CDR3 length is 12 residues. The CDR3 nucleotides read TGCAGTGCTAGGTCCAACCACAATGAGCAGTTCTTC. It yields the protein CSARSNHNEQFF.

The chain couples TRBV6-4 to TRBJ2-3; 8 nucleotides line up with TRBD2. In germline, CDR1 is MRHNA, CDR2 SNTAGT. The CDR3 length is 15 residues. Trimming took 2 bases from V and 4 from J; bases not matched to a gene: 5. The CDR3 spells CASSDLRGGADTQYF. CDR3 DNA sequence: TGTGCCAGCAGTGACCTACGGGGGGGTGCAGATACGCAGTATTTT.

This clonotype was detected only a few times. V gene TRBV5-1 combines with J gene TRBJ2-7; no clear D. Germline V gene sequence: CDR1 SGHRS, CDR2 YFSETQ. Trimming took 2 bases from V and 3 from J, leaving 12 bases between them. The CDR3 covers 14 residues. The CDR3 here is CASSFGQAIYEQYF. As DNA, the CDR3 is TGCGCCAGCAGCTTCGGGCAGGCCATCTACGAGCAGTACTTC. Full variable domain (outside the CDR3, taken from reference TRBV5-1 and TRBJ2-7): KAGVTQTPRYLIKTRGQQVTLSCSPISGHRSVSWYQQTPGQGLQFLFEYFSETQRNKGNFPGRFSGRQFSNSRSEMNVSTLELGDSALYLCASSFGQAIYEQYFGPGTRLTVT.

The gene calls are TRBV29-1 and TRBJ2-3, with D tentatively TRBD1 (7 bases). Germline lookup yields CDR1 SQVTM and CDR2 ANQGSEA. The CDR3 sequence is 16 residues long. The V end was cut by 3 bases, the J end by 3 bases, with 19 bases between. The CDR3 DNA reads as TGCAGCGTTGAGACTAGGACAGGAGGTTCGACAGATACGCAGTATTTT. This gives the protein CSVETRTGGSTDTQYF.

This clonotype was recorded a few times. The rearrangement links TRBV3-1 to TRBJ1-2; a possible D gene is TRBD1 (5 bases). V lost 0 bases and J 4 bases, leaving 15 bases between the germline ends. Per germline, CDR1 LGHDT and CDR2 YNNKEL (reference sequence). There are 16 residues in the CDR3. CDR3 loop: CASSQDPRGGVYGYTF. The CDR3 DNA is TGTGCCAGCAGCCAAGATCCGCGGGGCGGAGTCTATGGCTACACCTTC.